This paragraph reports one T cell receptor beta chain. Its specificity is not known. Each CDR3 protein gets one entry after TCRdb re-called the 5' RACE reads with MiXCR. The sample lists about 300,000 distinct CDR3 sequences, around 21% occurring once. The CDR3 spans 17 residues. Trimming shortened V by 8 bases and J by 2 bases, and 22 bases separated the two germline ends. Looked up from germline, CDR1 is ENHRY and CDR2 is SYGVKD. This sample stems from a study of CD8 T cells in ankylosing spondylitis. Study outcomes and limitations: One TCR beta motif, made up of 7 or 8 highly homologous variants, appeared characteristic of ankylosing spondylitis blood.

This chain connects TRBV10-3 to TRBJ1-5, with D possibly being TRBD1 (5 bases). Sequencing input: blood, either unsorted or a sorted T cell fraction (not recorded which). The TCR originated in a female donor with ankylosing spondylitis or in good health (not recorded which). The CDR3 DNA reads TGTGCCATCGGCGGAGGGTCGGGGCGGGGTGGCAATCAGCCCCAGCATTTT. Translated: CAIGGGSGRGGNQPQHF.